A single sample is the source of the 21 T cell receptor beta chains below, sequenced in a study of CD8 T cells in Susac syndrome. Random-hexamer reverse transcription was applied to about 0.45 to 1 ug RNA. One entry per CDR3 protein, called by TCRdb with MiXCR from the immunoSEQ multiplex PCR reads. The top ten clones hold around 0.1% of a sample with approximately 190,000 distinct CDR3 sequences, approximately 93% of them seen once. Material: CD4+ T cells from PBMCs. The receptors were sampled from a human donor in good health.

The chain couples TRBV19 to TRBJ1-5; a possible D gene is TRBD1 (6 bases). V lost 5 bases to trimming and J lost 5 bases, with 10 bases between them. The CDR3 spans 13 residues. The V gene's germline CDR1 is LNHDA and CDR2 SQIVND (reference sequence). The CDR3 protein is CASSLQGDQPQHF. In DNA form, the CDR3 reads TGTGCCAGTAGTTTACAGGGAGATCAGCCCCAGCATTTT. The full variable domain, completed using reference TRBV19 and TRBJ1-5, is DGGITQSPKYLFRKEGQNVTLSCEQNLNHDAMYWYRQDPGQGLRLIYYSQIVNDFQKGDIAEGYSVSREKKESFPLTVTSAQKNPTAFYLCASSLQGDQPQHFGDGTRLSIL.

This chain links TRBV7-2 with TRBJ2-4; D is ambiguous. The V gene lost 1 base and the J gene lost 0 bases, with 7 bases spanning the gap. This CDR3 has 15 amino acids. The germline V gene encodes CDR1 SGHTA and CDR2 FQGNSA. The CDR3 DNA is TGTGCCAGCAGCTTAGAGGCGTCAGCCAAAAACATTCAGTACTTC. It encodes CASSLEASAKNIQYF.

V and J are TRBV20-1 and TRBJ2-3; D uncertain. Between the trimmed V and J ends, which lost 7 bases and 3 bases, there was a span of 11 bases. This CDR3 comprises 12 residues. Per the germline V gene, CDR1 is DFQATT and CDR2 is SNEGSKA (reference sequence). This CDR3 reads CSGVGSTDTQYF. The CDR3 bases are TGCAGTGGCGTAGGGTCGACAGATACGCAGTATTTT.

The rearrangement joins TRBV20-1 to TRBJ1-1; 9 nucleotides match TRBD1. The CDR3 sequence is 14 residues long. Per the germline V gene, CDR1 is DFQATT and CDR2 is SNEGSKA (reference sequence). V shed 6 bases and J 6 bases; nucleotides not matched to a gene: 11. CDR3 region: CSAVGDRVLPEAFF. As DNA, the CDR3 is TGCAGTGCCGTAGGGGACAGGGTCCTGCCTGAAGCTTTCTTT.

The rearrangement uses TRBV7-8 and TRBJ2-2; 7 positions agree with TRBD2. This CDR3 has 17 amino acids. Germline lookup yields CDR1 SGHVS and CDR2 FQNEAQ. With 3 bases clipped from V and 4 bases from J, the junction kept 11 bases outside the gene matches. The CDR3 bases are TGTGCCAGCAGCTTTGCGACGTTTAGCGGGTTCACCGGGGAGCTGTTTTTT. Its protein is CASSFATFSGFTGELFF.

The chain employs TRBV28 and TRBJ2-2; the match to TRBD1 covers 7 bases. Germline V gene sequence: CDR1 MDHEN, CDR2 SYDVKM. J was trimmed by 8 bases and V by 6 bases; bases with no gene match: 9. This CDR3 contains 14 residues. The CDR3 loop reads CASRVTGLRGELFF. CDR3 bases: TGTGCCAGCAGGGTGACAGGGCTTCGTGGGGAGCTGTTTTTT.

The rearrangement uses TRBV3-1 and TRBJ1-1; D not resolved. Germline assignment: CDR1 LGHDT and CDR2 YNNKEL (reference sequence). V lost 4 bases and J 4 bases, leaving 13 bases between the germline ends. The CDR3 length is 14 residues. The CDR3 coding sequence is TGTGCCAGCAGCCTCAAACAGAGTCTCACTGAAGCTTTCTTT. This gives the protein CASSLKQSLTEAFF.

DNA for the CDR3: TGTGCCAGTAACCTAGCGGGGCCAACTAATGAAAAACTGTTTTTT. This gives the protein CASNLAGPTNEKLFF. The chain couples TRBV19 to TRBJ1-4; weak D call: TRBD1 (5 bases). The CDR3 is 15 residues long. The V and J ends lost 7 bases and 0 bases respectively, with 12 bases between them. The germline gives CDR1 LNHDA, CDR2 SQIVND (reference sequence).

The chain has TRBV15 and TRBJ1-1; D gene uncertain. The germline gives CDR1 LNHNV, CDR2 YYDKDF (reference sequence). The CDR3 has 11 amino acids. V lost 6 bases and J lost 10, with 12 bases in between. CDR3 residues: CATSTPASAFF. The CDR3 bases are TGTGCCACCAGTACGCCGGCCTCAGCTTTCTTT.

CDR3 protein: CASSHKAGGLYNEQFF. CDR3 nucleotide sequence: TGTGCCAGCAGCCACAAAGCGGGGGGCTTATACAATGAGCAGTTCTTC. V is TRBV3-1 and J is TRBJ2-1; TRBD2 agrees at 9 bases. Germline CDR1 and CDR2: LGHDT and YNNKEL (reference sequence). Trimming took 3 bases from V and 4 from J; bases not matched to a gene: 7. CDR3 length: 16 amino acids.

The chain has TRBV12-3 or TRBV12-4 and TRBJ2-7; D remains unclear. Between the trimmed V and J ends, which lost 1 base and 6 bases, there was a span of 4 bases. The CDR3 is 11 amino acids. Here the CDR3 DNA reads TGTGCCAGCAGTTTAGTCGCCGAGCAGTACTTC. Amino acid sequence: CASSLVAEQYF.

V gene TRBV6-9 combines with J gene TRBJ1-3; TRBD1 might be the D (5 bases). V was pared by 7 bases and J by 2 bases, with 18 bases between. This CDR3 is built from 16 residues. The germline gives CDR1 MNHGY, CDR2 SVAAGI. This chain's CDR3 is CASTPGTSTPGNTIYF. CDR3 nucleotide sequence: TGTGCCAGCACCCCCGGGACTAGCACACCTGGAAACACCATATATTTT.

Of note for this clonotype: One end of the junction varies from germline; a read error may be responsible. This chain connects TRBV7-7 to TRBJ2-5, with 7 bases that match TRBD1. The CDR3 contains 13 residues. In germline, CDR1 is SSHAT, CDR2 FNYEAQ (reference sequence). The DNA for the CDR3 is TGTGCTAGCAGCCCGACAGGGAGTGAGACCCAGTACTTC. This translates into CASSPTGSETQYF.

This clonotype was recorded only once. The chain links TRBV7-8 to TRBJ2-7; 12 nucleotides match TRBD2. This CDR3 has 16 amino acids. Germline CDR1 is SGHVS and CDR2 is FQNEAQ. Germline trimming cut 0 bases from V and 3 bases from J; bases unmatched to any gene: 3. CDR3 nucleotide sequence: TGTGCCAGCAGCTTAGCCGGACTAGCGGGGCTCTACGAGCAGTACTTC. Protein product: CASSLAGLAGLYEQYF.

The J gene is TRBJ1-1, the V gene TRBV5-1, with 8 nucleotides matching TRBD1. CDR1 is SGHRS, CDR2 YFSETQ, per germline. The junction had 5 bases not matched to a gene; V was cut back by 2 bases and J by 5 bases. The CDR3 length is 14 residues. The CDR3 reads CASSFSGGATEAFF. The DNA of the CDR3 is TGCGCCAGCAGCTTCTCAGGGGGCGCGACTGAAGCTTTCTTT. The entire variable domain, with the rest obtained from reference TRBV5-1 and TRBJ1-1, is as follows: KAGVTQTPRYLIKTRGQQVTLSCSPISGHRSVSWYQQTPGQGLQFLFEYFSETQRNKGNFPGRFSGRQFSNSRSEMNVSTLELGDSALYLCASSFSGGATEAFFGQGTRLTVV.

The CDR3 nucleotides are TGTGCCAGCAGCTCCGGGACAGGAAGCTATGGCTACACCTTC. Amino acids: CASSSGTGSYGYTF. The gene calls are TRBV7-9 and TRBJ1-2, with 8 bases that match TRBD1. This CDR3 has 14 residues. The V gene end was trimmed by 4 bases and the J gene end by 4 bases; junction bases not matched to a gene: 5. The germline V gene has CDR1 SEHNR and CDR2 FQNEAQ (reference sequence). The full variable domain, its missing parts supplied by reference TRBV7-9 and TRBJ1-2, is DTGVSQNPRHKITKRGQNVTFRCDPISEHNRLYWYRQTLGQGPEFLTYFQNEAQLEKSRLLSDRFSAERPKGSFSTLEIQRTEQGDSAMYLCASSSGTGSYGYTFGSGTRLTVV.

The CDR3 region is CASSVALAGPLPYNEQFF. CDR3 coding DNA: TGTGCCAGCAGCGTAGCCCTAGCGGGCCCCCTTCCCTACAATGAGCAGTTCTTC. The rearrangement links TRBV9 to TRBJ2-1, with 8 bases that match TRBD2. Losses at the gene ends were 0 bases for V and 2 bases for J; bases not matched to a gene: 10. The CDR3 has 18 residues. Germline-derived CDR1 and CDR2 are SGDLS and YYNGEE.

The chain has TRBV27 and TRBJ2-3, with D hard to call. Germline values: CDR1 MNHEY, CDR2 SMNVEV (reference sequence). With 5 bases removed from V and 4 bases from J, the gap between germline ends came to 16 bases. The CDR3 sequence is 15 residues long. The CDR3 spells CASSPPGLVADTQYF. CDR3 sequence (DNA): TGTGCCAGCAGTCCCCCGGGCCTAGTAGCAGATACGCAGTATTTT.

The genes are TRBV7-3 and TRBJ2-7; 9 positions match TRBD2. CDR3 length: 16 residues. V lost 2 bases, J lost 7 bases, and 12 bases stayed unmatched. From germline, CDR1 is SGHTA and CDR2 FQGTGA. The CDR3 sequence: CASSLLPSGTSGEQYF. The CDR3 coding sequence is TGTGCCAGCAGCTTACTCCCTAGCGGGACCTCGGGGGAGCAGTACTTC.

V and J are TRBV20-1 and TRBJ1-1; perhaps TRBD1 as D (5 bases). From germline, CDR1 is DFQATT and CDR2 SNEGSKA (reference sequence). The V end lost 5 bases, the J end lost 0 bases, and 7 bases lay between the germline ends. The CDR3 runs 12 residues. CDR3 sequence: CSAGTLNTEAFF. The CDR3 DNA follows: TGCAGTGCTGGGACCCTGAACACTGAAGCTTTCTTT.

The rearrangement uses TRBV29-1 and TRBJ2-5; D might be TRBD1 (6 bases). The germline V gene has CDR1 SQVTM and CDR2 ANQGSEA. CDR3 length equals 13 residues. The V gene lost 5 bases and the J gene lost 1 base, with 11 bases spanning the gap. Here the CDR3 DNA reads TGCAGCGTTAAGTACAGGGTCCAAGAGACCCAGTACTTC. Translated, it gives CSVKYRVQETQYF.